These T cell receptor beta chains were read from a single sample in a study of blood T cell repertoires in COVID-19. The assay was immunoSEQ multiplex PCR, and TCRdb's table has in-frame clones only and misses some. The table lists about 240,000 clones, around four fifths of them singletons. Specimen: peripheral blood. The receptors originated from a woman of 80 years or more with COVID-19, enrolled during active disease. The CDR3 runs from the conserved cysteine through the conserved F or W. The D gene is left open where the match is weak. Clone size, where shown, is once, few, many, or a class for clones that have expanded.

v_call: TRBV6-6
d_call: NA
j_call: TRBJ1-5
clone_size: NA
cdr3_nt: TGTGCCAGCAACTTACTAGGCCAGCCCCAGCATTTT
cdr3_aa: CASNLLGQPQHF

v_call: TRBV30
d_call: TRBD1
j_call: TRBJ1-5
clone_size: NA
cdr3_nt: TGTGCCTGGAGGGGACAGGGGGCGTTGCAGCCCCAGCATTTT
cdr3_aa: CAWRGQGALQPQHF

v_call: TRBV5-1
d_call: NA
j_call: TRBJ1-6
clone_size: NA
cdr3_nt: TGCGCCAGCAGCTTGTCCGGGGTCCAACATTCACCCCTCCACTTT
cdr3_aa: CASSLSGVQHSPLHF

v_call: TRBV10-3
d_call: TRBD1
j_call: TRBJ1-2
clone_size: NA
cdr3_nt: TGTGCCATCAGTGCCCACGGTGGGACAGCCGCCTCGGGCTACACCTTC
cdr3_aa: CAISAHGGTAASGYTF

v_call: TRBV27
d_call: NA
j_call: TRBJ1-4
clone_size: NA
cdr3_nt: TGTGCCAGCAGTCTGTATGGGTGGGGCACTAATGAAAAACTGTTTTTT
cdr3_aa: CASSLYGWGTNEKLFF

v_call: TRBV4-2
d_call: NA
j_call: TRBJ1-1
clone_size: NA
cdr3_nt: TGTGCCAGCAGCAACCCCCCCGGAGCGGAAGCTTTCTTT
cdr3_aa: CASSNPPGAEAFF

v_call: TRBV3-1/TRBV3-2
d_call: NA
j_call: TRBJ1-3
clone_size: NA
cdr3_nt: TGTGCCAGCAGCCTTAGTTTCTCTGGAAACACCATATATTTT
cdr3_aa: CASSLSFSGNTIYF

v_call: TRBV3-1/TRBV3-2
d_call: TRBD1
j_call: TRBJ1-2
clone_size: NA
cdr3_nt: TGTGCCAGCAGCCAAGGTGGACAGGGGCAAACTGGCTACACCTTC
cdr3_aa: CASSQGGQGQTGYTF

v_call: TRBV19
d_call: TRBD1
j_call: TRBJ1-5
clone_size: few
cdr3_nt: TGTGCCTCCAAGGGGGCCAGGGGGCATAGCAATCAGCCCCAGCATTTT
cdr3_aa: CASKGARGHSNQPQHF

v_call: TRBV5-1
d_call: NA
j_call: TRBJ1-1
clone_size: NA
cdr3_nt: TGCGCCAGCAGCTCTACAGGGATGATGAACACTGAAGCTTTCTTT
cdr3_aa: CASSSTGMMNTEAFF

v_call: TRBV5-6
d_call: NA
j_call: TRBJ2-5
clone_size: NA
cdr3_nt: TGTGCCAGCAGCTTGGCACTAGTCGGCGAGACCCAGTACTTC
cdr3_aa: CASSLALVGETQYF

v_call: TRBV19
d_call: NA
j_call: TRBJ1-2
clone_size: once
cdr3_nt: TGTGCCAGCGACCCCGGACATAACTATGGCTACACCTTC
cdr3_aa: CASDPGHNYGYTF

v_call: TRBV7-2
d_call: TRBD1
j_call: TRBJ2-2
clone_size: NA
cdr3_nt: TGTGCCAGCAGCGGACAGGGCCGTGGCGGGGAGCTGTTTTTT
cdr3_aa: CASSGQGRGGELFF

v_call: TRBV5-1
d_call: TRBD1
j_call: TRBJ1-1
clone_size: NA
cdr3_nt: TGCGCCAGCAGCATGGAATTACAGGGGGCGGAAGCTTTCTTT
cdr3_aa: CASSMELQGAEAFF

v_call: TRBV5-1
d_call: NA
j_call: TRBJ1-1
clone_size: NA
cdr3_nt: TGCGCCAGCGCCATAGGGGGACAAAACACTGAAGCTTTCTTT
cdr3_aa: CASAIGGQNTEAFF

v_call: TRBV27
d_call: TRBD1
j_call: TRBJ1-5
clone_size: NA
cdr3_nt: TGTGCCAGCAGTTGGACAGGGGAGGGGAAACAGCCCCAGCATTTT
cdr3_aa: CASSWTGEGKQPQHF

v_call: TRBV2
d_call: NA
j_call: TRBJ2-4
clone_size: once
cdr3_nt: TGTGCCAGCAGTGTTGAACAGAAAAACATTCAGTACTTC
cdr3_aa: CASSVEQKNIQYF

v_call: TRBV4-3
d_call: NA
j_call: TRBJ2-2
clone_size: NA
cdr3_nt: TGCGCCAGCAGCCTACAGGGGAACACCGGGGAGCTGTTTTTT
cdr3_aa: CASSLQGNTGELFF

v_call: TRBV5-4
d_call: TRBD2
j_call: TRBJ2-3
clone_size: once
cdr3_nt: TGTGCCAGCAGCCCCGGGAGGGGGACAGATACGCAGTATTTT
cdr3_aa: CASSPGRGTDTQYF

v_call: TRBV27
d_call: NA
j_call: TRBJ1-4
clone_size: NA
cdr3_nt: TGTGCCAGCAGTGGAACAGGAGTTAATGAAAAACTGTTTTTT
cdr3_aa: CASSGTGVNEKLFF

v_call: TRBV27
d_call: TRBD1
j_call: TRBJ1-3
clone_size: many
cdr3_nt: TGTGCCAGCAGTATGACAGGGGTAGGCGGAAACACCATATATTTT
cdr3_aa: CASSMTGVGGNTIYF

v_call: TRBV5-4
d_call: TRBD1
j_call: TRBJ2-5
clone_size: NA
cdr3_nt: TGTGCCAGCAGCTCGTACAGGGGAAGGGAGACCCAGTACTTC
cdr3_aa: CASSSYRGRETQYF

v_call: TRBV3-1/TRBV3-2
d_call: NA
j_call: TRBJ1-1
clone_size: NA
cdr3_nt: TGTGCCAGCAGCCCAATGGCAAGGGGTGGAACTGAAGCTTTCTTT
cdr3_aa: CASSPMARGGTEAFF

v_call: TRBV7-2
d_call: NA
j_call: TRBJ1-2
clone_size: NA
cdr3_nt: TGTGCCAGTACCTACCTCCAAACAAGGGGGTGGAACTATGGCTACACCTTC
cdr3_aa: CASTYLQTRGWNYGYTF

v_call: TRBV9
d_call: TRBD1
j_call: TRBJ1-6
clone_size: few
cdr3_nt: TGTGCCAGCAGCGGACGACAGGGTTTGAATTCACCCCTCCACTTT
cdr3_aa: CASSGRQGLNSPLHF

v_call: TRBV7-2
d_call: NA
j_call: TRBJ2-1
clone_size: NA
cdr3_nt: TGTGCCAGCAGGAGGAGGGGAAGCTCCTACAATGAGCAGTTCTTC
cdr3_aa: CASRRRGSSYNEQFF